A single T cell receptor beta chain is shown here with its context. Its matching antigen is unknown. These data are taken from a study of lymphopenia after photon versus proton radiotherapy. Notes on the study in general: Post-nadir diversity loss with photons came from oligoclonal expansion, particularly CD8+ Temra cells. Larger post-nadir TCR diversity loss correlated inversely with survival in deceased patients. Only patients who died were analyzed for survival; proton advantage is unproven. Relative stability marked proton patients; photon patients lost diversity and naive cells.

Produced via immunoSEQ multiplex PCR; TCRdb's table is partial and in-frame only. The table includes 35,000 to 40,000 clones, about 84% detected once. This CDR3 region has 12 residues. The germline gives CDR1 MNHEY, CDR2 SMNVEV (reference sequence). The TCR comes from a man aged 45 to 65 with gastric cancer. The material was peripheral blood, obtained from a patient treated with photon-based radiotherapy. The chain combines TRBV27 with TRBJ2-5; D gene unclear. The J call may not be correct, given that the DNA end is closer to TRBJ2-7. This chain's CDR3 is CASRGDFYEQYF. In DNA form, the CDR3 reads TGTGCCAGCAGGGGCGATTTCTACGAGCAGTACTTC.